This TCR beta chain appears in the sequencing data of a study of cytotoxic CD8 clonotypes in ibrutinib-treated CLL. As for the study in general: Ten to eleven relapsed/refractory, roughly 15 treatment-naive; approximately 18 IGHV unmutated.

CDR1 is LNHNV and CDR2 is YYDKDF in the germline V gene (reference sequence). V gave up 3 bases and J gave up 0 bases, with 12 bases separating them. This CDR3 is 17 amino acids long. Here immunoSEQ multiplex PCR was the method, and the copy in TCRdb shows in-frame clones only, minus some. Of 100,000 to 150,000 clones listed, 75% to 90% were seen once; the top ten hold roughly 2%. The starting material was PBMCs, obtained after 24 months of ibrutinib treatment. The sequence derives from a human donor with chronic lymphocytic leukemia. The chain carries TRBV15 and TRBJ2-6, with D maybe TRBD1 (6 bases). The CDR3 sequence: CATSRDRSGSGANVLTF. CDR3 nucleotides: TGTGCCACCAGCAGGGACAGATCGGGCTCTGGGGCCAACGTCCTGACTTTC.